The 14 T cell receptor beta chains below come from one sample, sequenced in a study of control samples from healthy donors and cancer patients. Data came from immunoSEQ multiplex PCR; TCRdb stores just in-frame clones and leaves some out. Of around 110,000 clones in the sample, about 88% were seen once. The sample consisted of blood. The receptors derive from a woman aged 65 to 85 in good health.

The chain carries TRBV6-1 and TRBJ1-1; D is undetermined. Trimming pared 2 bases from V and 1 base from J, leaving 8 bases between. This CDR3 contains 14 residues. CDR1 is MNHNS, CDR2 SASEGT, per germline. The DNA for the CDR3 is TGTGCCAGCAGTGAAATACAAGAGAACACTGAAGCTTTCTTT. Translation: CASSEIQENTEAFF.

The chain recombines TRBV5-1 with TRBJ2-5; D is uncertain. Trimming shortened V by 0 bases and J by 5 bases, and 11 bases separated the two germline ends. CDR1 SGHRS and CDR2 YFSETQ come from the germline V gene. This CDR3 comprises 14 residues. The CDR3 region is CASSLGSLGETQYF. The CDR3 nucleotides are TGCGCCAGCAGCTTGGGTTCACTGGGGGAGACCCAGTACTTC.

The chain joins TRBV7-8 to TRBJ1-2; D call uncertain. The CDR3 length is 12 residues. Germline assignment: CDR1 SGHVS and CDR2 FQNEAQ. Trimming took off 5 bases at V and 4 bases at J, with 8 bases between the two ends. The DNA of the CDR3 is TGTGCCAGCAGCATGGACCTCTATGGCTACACCTTC. Protein product: CASSMDLYGYTF.

The chain employs TRBV29-1 and TRBJ2-3, with D maybe TRBD2 (5 bases). Germline V CDR1 and CDR2: SQVTM, ANQGSEA. V shed 8 bases and J shed 6 bases, with 18 bases lying between them. The CDR3 has 13 amino acids. The CDR3 here is CSIRVGSGDTQYF. Here the CDR3 DNA reads TGCAGCATTCGGGTGGGTTCGGGGGATACGCAGTATTTT.

The CDR3 sequence is CASSGGGQGGYNEQFF. The CDR3 DNA is TGTGCCAGCAGCGGAGGGGGACAGGGGGGCTACAATGAGCAGTTCTTC. V and J are TRBV5-4 and TRBJ2-1; TRBD1 matches 11 bases. Trimming cost V 4 bases and J 3 bases; bases outside gene matches: 6. Germline CDR1 is SGHNT and CDR2 is YYREEE (reference sequence). This CDR3 is 16 amino acids long.

Comment on this clone: The sample contains more than one DNA sequence encoding this CDR3. The chain uses TRBV7-2 and TRBJ1-3; D is uncertain. Trimming stripped 1 base from V and 2 bases from J, with 3 bases between. CDR1 is SGHTA, CDR2 FQGNSA, per germline. This CDR3 is 13 amino acids long. For the CDR3, the DNA is TGTGCCAGCAGCTTAGTTCCTGGAAACACCATATATTTT. Its protein product is CASSLVPGNTIYF.

The gene calls are TRBV5-4 and TRBJ2-7; possibly TRBD2 for D (7 bases). Trimming cost V 3 bases and J 5 bases, with 18 bases left between them. The germline V gene encodes CDR1 SGHNT and CDR2 YYREEE (reference sequence). The CDR3 runs 15 residues. The CDR3: CASSSWRGGPNEQYF. In DNA form, the CDR3 reads TGTGCCAGCAGCTCCTGGAGGGGGGGGCCTAACGAGCAGTACTTC.

The genes are TRBV19 and TRBJ1-3, with 7 bases identical to TRBD1. The germline CDR1 and CDR2 sequences are LNHDA and SQIVND (reference sequence). The CDR3 totals 17 residues. J lost 0 bases, V lost 7 bases, and 12 bases had no gene match. In DNA, the CDR3 is TGTGCCAGTAATCCAACAGGGGCCGGGTACTCTGGAAACACCATATATTTT. Its protein is CASNPTGAGYSGNTIYF.

With respect to this clone: Other DNA sequences of this sample code for an identical CDR3. This chain uses TRBV10-3 with TRBJ2-6, with 12 bases matching TRBD1. Trimming removed 6 bases from V and 4 bases from J; junction bases left unmatched: 7. CDR3 length: 17 residues. Germline V CDR1 and CDR2: ENHRY, SYGVKD. The CDR3 DNA is TGTGCCATCAGGCCGGGACAGGGGGCGGGGGGGGCCAACGTCCTGACTTTC. Residues: CAIRPGQGAGGANVLTF.

This clone showed up just once. This chain connects TRBV7-8 to TRBJ2-4; no definite D call. CDR3 length: 13 amino acids. Germline CDR1 is SGHVS and CDR2 is FQNEAQ. V lost 4 bases, J lost 8 bases, and 12 bases lay in between. The CDR3 region has the DNA TGTGCCAGCAGCTCTTCGACCGTGGACATTCAGTACTTC. This codes for CASSSSTVDIQYF. Full variable domain (remainder filled in from reference TRBV7-8 and TRBJ2-4): GAGVSQSPRYKVAKRGQDVALRCDPISGHVSLFWYQQALGQGPEFLTYFQNEAQLDKSGLPSDRFFAERPEGSVSTLKIQRTQQEDSAVYLCASSSSTVDIQYFGAGTRLSVL.

The chain recombines TRBV5-1 with TRBJ1-4; 9 bases match TRBD1. Germline CDR1 is SGHRS and CDR2 is YFSETQ. CDR3 length: 14 amino acids. Unmatched junction bases numbered 2, after V lost 3 bases and J lost 5 bases. CDR3 protein: CASSSGQGNEKLFF. The DNA for the CDR3 is TGCGCCAGCAGCTCCGGACAGGGGAATGAAAAACTGTTTTTT.

The chain employs TRBV9 and TRBJ1-2; a weak D match, TRBD1 (6 bases). The V gene's germline CDR1 is SGDLS and CDR2 YYNGEE. The CDR3 runs 13 residues. Trimming left V 4 bases short and J 3 bases short, with 10 bases between. Written as DNA, the CDR3 is TGTGCCAGCAGCAGAGACAGGTACTATGGCTACACCTTC. Residues: CASSRDRYYGYTF. Full variable domain (outside the CDR3, taken from reference TRBV9 and TRBJ1-2): DSGVTQTPKHLITATGQRVTLRCSPRSGDLSVYWYQQSLDQGLQFLIQYYNGEERAKGNILERFSAQQFPDLHSELNLSSLELGDSALYFCASSRDRYYGYTFGSGTRLTVV.

V usage is TRBV27 and J usage is TRBJ1-5; D unclear. Germline V gene lookup returns CDR1 MNHEY and CDR2 SMNVEV (reference sequence). Trimming shortened V by 3 bases and J by 5 bases, and 8 bases separated the two germline ends. This CDR3 is 13 amino acids long. The CDR3 DNA is TGTGCCAGCAGTTTTTCGGACGATCAGCCCCAGCATTTT. It yields the protein CASSFSDDQPQHF.

The J gene is TRBJ1-6, the V gene TRBV2; no clear D gene. V dropped 2 bases and J dropped 0 bases, with 11 bases sitting between them. The V gene's germline CDR1 is SNHLY and CDR2 FYNNEI. The CDR3 totals 17 residues. CDR3 in amino acids: CASSELLVASYNSPLHF. DNA of the CDR3: TGTGCCAGCAGTGAACTCCTGGTGGCCTCCTATAATTCACCCCTCCACTTT.